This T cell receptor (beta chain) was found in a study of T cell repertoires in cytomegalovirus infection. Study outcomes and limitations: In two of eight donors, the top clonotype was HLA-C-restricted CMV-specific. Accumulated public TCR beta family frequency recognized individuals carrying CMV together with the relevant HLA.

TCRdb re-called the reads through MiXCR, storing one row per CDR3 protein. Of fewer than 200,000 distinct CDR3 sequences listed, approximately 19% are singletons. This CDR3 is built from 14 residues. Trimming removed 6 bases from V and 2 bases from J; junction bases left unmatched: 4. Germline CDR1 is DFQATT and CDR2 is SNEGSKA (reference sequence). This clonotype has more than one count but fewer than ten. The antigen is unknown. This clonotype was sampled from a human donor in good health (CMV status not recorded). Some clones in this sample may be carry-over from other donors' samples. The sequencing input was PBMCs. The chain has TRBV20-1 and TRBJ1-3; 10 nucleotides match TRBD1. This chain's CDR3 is CSAPDRGPGNTIYF. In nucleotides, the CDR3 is TGCAGTGCACCTGACAGGGGGCCTGGAAACACCATATATTTT.